This TCR beta chain was sequenced during a study of blood T cells in healthy people across ages (dated by TCRdb to the mid-2010s). Describing the broader study: Template switching captured roughly one uniquely barcoded TCR beta cDNA molecule per two T cells in model experiments. The study analyzed two additional independent replicas of 1 million unique cDNA reads from the same blood draw for two donors, one aged 18 to 30 and one aged 80 or older. The donors were split into four age groups: young (average 16 years), middle-aged (about 40), aged (62) and long-lived (82). To avoid experimental bias, donors of different ages were randomly spread across the sequencing lanes. The study measured age-related changes in TCR beta repertoire diversity using deep sequencing normalized with unique cDNA molecular identifiers.

Receptors were amplified or captured by 5' RACE. Data came from an Illumina HiSeq 2500. A second PCR of about 6 to 12 cycles was performed with a sample-barcoded 5' primer and a J-beta primer mix. A template-switch 5' adaptor carrying 12 random nucleotides introduced a unique molecular identifier onto each TCR beta cDNA molecule. Each sample yielded at least 2.5 million CDR3-containing paired-end reads. First-strand cDNA synthesis was performed from all RNA using the Mint cDNA synthesis kit, with priming by a TRBC-specific oligonucleotide. Following uracil-DNA glycosylase treatment, a first 18-cycle PCR with universal primers M1SS and BC2_uni_R was performed on all cDNA. Regarding the original processing steps: Normalization of each sample was performed by random selection of 1 million high-quality reads, each carrying a distinct molecular identifier. Reads with shared molecular identifiers were discarded instead of being binned into consensus sequences. CDR3 identification, clonotype clustering and error correction used MiTCR with a Q25 quality threshold and the strictest error-elimination algorithm. A nonparametric unseen species model using Euler transformation provided a lower-bound estimate of total TCR beta diversity. TCRdb trimmed the raw reads at Q25, called clones with MiXCR and kept productive beta chains. For every CDR3 protein sequence, its rows merge into one entry that carries the most common genes and DNA. In this record, the V and J calls reflect TCRdb's handling and not the investigators' own analysis. The sample profile shows over a million distinct CDR3 sequences; around 45% of them were found once. The ten largest clonotypes hold approximately 20% of the sample.

Remarks on this clonotype: Its recognized antigen is unknown. No per-base quality is available; no much larger clone lies one base away.

General findings and caveats noted by the study authors: The CMV infection status of donors was not known, potentially confounding age-related changes in expanded clonotypes. Conclusive comparison of naive and antigen-experienced compartments was prevented by the profiling of bulk unsorted PBMCs. As age increased, observed TCR beta diversity per million T cells dropped in a roughly linear way, and a significant reduction was already evident by age about 40. There was a strong correlation between observed TCR beta diversity and the percentage of naive T cells measured by flow cytometry. Total diversity estimates from one million sequenced T cells were considered lower bounds and underestimates. Compared with the aged group, the long-lived group had more naive CD4+ T cells, fewer expanded clones and increased TCR diversity, a pattern suggesting age selection.

The donors were 40 or so Caucasian individuals from Russia, aged roughly 6 to 100 years, who were systemically healthy. Around 10 milliliters of peripheral blood were collected from each donor into EDTA-treated Vacutainer tubes. Ficoll-Paque density-gradient centrifugation was used to isolate PBMCs, with at least 6 million per sample. Total RNA was extracted from PBMCs with Trizol reagent, with at least 5 micrograms obtained per sample. The percentages of naive CD45RAhigh/CD27high T cells were determined by flow cytometry on a PBMC aliquot from every donor. The sample was blood. The clonotype comes from a woman aged 55 to 70 in good health.

The CDR3 region has the sequence CASSPGLAGGRAGEQFF. At the DNA level, the sequence is TGCGCCAGCAGCCCAGGACTAGCGGGAGGACGGGCCGGGGAGCAGTTCTTC. This receptor chain uses TRBV5-1 and TRBJ2-1, with 14 central nucleotides matching TRBD2. Measured from the cysteine to the phenylalanine, the CDR3 is 17 residues long. Only CDR3 DNA is held: 51 bases, read in frame from base 1. Ends trimmed: V by 4 bases, J by 10 bases; bases unmatched to a gene: 13. The CDR1 and CDR2 encoded by the germline V gene are SGHRS and YFSETQ. Joined to the reference TRBV5-1 and TRBJ2-1 proteins, this CDR3 gives the full variable domain: KAGVTQTPRYLIKTRGQQVTLSCSPISGHRSVSWYQQTPGQGLQFLFEYFSETQRNKGNFPGRFSGRQFSNSRSEMNVSTLELGDSALYLCASSPGLAGGRAGEQFFGPGTRLTVL.